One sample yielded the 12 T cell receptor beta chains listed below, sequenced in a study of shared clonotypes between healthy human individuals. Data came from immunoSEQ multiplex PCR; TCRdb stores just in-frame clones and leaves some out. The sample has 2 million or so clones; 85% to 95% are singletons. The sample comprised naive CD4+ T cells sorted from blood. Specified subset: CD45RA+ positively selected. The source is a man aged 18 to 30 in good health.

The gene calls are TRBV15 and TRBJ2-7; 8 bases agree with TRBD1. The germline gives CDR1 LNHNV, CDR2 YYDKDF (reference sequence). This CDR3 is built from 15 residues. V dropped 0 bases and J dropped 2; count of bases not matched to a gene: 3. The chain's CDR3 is CATSRETGVTYEQYF. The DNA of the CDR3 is TGTGCCACCAGCAGAGAGACAGGGGTAACCTACGAGCAGTACTTC. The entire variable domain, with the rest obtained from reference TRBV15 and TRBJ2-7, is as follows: DAMVIQNPRYQVTQFGKPVTLSCSQTLNHNVMYWYQQKSSQAPKLLFHYYDKDFNNEADTPDNFQSRRPNTSFCFLDIRSPGLGDTAMYLCATSRETGVTYEQYFGPGTRLTVT.

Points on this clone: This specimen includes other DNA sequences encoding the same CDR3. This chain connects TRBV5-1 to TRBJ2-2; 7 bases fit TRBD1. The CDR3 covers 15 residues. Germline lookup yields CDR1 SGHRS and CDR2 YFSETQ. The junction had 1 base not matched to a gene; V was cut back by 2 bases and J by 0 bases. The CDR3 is CASSFDRANTGELFF. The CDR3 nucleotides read TGCGCCAGCAGCTTTGACAGGGCGAACACCGGGGAGCTGTTTTTT. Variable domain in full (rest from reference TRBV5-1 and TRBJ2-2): KAGVTQTPRYLIKTRGQQVTLSCSPISGHRSVSWYQQTPGQGLQFLFEYFSETQRNKGNFPGRFSGRQFSNSRSEMNVSTLELGDSALYLCASSFDRANTGELFFGEGSRLTVL.

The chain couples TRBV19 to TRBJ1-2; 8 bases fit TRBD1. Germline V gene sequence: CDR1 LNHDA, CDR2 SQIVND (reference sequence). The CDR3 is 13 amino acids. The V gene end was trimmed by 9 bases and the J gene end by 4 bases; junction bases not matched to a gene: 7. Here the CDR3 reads CARAGQEVYGYTF. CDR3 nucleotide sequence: TGTGCCAGGGCGGGACAGGAGGTCTATGGCTACACCTTC.

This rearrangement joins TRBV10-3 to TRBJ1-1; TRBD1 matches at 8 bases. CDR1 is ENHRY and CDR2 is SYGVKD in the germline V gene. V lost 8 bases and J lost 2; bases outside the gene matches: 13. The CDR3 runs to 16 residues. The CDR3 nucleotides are TGTGCCATCGGCAGTACCCGACAGGGGATAAACACTGAAGCTTTCTTT. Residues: CAIGSTRQGINTEAFF.

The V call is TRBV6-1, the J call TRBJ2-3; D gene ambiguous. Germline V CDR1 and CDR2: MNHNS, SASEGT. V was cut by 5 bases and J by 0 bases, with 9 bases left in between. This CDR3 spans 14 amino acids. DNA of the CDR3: TGTGCCAGCAGTCTGACGCTTAGCACAGATACGCAGTATTTT. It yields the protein CASSLTLSTDTQYF.

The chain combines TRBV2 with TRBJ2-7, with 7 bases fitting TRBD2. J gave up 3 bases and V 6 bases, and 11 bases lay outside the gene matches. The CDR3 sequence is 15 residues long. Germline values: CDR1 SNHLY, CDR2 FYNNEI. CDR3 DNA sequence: TGTGCCAGCAGCGCCTCCGGGGGGTCTTTCTACGAGCAGTACTTC. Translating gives CASSASGGSFYEQYF.

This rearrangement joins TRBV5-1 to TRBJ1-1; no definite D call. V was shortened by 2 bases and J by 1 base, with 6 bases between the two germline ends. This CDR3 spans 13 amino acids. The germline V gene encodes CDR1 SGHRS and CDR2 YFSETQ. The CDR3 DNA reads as TGCGCCAGCAGCTTTAGGCCGAACACTGAAGCTTTCTTT. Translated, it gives CASSFRPNTEAFF.

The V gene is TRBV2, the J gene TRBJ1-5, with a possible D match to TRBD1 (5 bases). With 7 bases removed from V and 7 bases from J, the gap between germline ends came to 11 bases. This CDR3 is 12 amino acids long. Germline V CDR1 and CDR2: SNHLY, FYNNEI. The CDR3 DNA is TGTGCCAGCACTGACAGCCTCCAGCCCCAGCATTTT. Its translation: CASTDSLQPQHF.

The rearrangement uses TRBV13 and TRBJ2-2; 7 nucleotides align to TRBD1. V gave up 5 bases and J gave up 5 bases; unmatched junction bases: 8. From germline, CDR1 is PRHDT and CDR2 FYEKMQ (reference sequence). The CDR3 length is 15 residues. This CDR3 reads CASSPFWGQTGELFF. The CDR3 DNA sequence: TGTGCCAGCAGCCCCTTTTGGGGACAGACCGGGGAGCTGTTTTTT.

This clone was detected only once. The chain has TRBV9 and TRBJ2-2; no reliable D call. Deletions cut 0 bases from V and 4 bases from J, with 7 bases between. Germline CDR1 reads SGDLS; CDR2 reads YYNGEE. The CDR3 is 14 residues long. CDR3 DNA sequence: TGTGCCAGCAGCGTAGGGTCGGGCACCGGGGAGCTGTTTTTT. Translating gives CASSVGSGTGELFF.

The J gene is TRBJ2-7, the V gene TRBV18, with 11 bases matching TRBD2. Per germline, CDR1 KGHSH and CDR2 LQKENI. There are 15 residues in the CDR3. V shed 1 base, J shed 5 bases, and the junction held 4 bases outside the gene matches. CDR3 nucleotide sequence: TGTGCCAGCTCACCACTAGCGGGAGGGCCCGACGAGCAGTACTTC. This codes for CASSPLAGGPDEQYF.

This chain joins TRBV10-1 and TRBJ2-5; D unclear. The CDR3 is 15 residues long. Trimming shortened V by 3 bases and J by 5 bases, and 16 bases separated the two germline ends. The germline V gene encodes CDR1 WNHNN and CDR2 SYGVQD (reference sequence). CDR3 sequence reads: CASSEGGSPGETQYF. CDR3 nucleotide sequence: TGCGCCAGCAGTGAAGGCGGCTCCCCTGGGGAGACCCAGTACTTC.